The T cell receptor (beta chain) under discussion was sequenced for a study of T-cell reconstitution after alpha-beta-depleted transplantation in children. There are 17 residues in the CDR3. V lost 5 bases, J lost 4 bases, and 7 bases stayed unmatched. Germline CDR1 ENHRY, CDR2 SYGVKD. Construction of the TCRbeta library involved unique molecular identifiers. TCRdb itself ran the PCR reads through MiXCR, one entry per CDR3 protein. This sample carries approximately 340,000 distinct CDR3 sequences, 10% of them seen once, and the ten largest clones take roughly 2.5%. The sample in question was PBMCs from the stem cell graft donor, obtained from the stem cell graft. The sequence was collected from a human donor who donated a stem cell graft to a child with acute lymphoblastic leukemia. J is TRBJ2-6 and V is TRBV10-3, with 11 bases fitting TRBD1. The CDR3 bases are TGTGCCATCAGTTCGGACAGGGGGCTTTCGGGGGCCAACGTCCTGACTTTC. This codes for CAISSDRGLSGANVLTF.